This T cell receptor (beta chain) emerged from a study of T cells after yellow fever vaccination. Whole-study findings and limits: One caveat is that FACS-sorted repertoires could contain abundant clonotypes contaminating from the bulk population. Among primary-vaccination clones, most reappeared after the booster, at approximately 97% for CD4 and more than 85% for CD8. A faster peak, day 5 versus 15, was reached by the weaker secondary response.

The authors made TCR cDNA by 5'RACE template switching, adding a universal primer site and UMIs. In TCRdb, the 5' RACE reads were re-called with MiXCR into one record per CDR3 protein. The sample has 300,000 or so distinct CDR3 sequences, around 8.1% seen once. In its sample, this clonotype was seen many times. The antigen remains unidentified. CDR3 length: 14 residues. V lost 5 bases to trimming and J lost 5 bases, with 13 bases between them. Germline-derived CDR1 and CDR2 are SGHVS and FQNEAQ. This material consisted of PBMCs, taken more than 40 days after the first yellow fever vaccination. The chain uses TRBV7-8 and TRBJ2-1; tentative D call: TRBD1 (6 bases). This sequence originates from a man younger than 30 who received the YFV17D yellow fever vaccine. CDR3 region: CASSPRTANNEQFF. CDR3 bases: TGTGCCAGCAGCCCACGGACAGCTAACAATGAGCAGTTCTTC. The full variable domain, completed using reference TRBV7-8 and TRBJ2-1, is GAGVSQSPRYKVAKRGQDVALRCDPISGHVSLFWYQQALGQGPEFLTYFQNEAQLDKSGLPSDRFFAERPEGSVSTLKIQRTQQEDSAVYLCASSPRTANNEQFFGPGTRLTVL.